This TCR beta chain originates from a study of shared clonotypes between healthy human individuals (TCRdb year 2020). At the level of the whole study: The cohort included a few men and a couple of women between 18 and 49 years of age. Per donor, three plates each were used for CD4 naive and CD4 memory, two for CD8 naive, and one for CD8 memory. To estimate repertoire size and how much clonotype sharing occurs between individuals, the study deeply sequenced the blood TCR repertoires of several healthy adults. Different laboratories and diverse techniques were used to prepare libraries and sequence TCR repertoires, to increase sequencing depth and limit assay-specific biases. Leukapheresis yielded between about 0.85 and 9.5 billion PBMCs per donor.

Using the deep immunoSEQ assay, multiplex PCR amplified TCR CDR3 regions from genomic DNA. For each cell subset, the extracted genomic DNA was distributed evenly across all wells of several immunoSEQ 96-well plates, and each plate served as one replicate. For sorted subsets, about 200 ng genomic DNA, equal to about 30,000 T cell genomes, was loaded into each replicate PCR. The purified libraries were quantified using a Qubit 3.0 fluorometer, sized with a Bioanalyzer 2100, and then quantified again using the KAPA Library Quantification kit. Each immunoSEQ 96-well plate was sequenced on its own single-read 150-cycle Illumina NextSeq 550 flow cell. As for the original processing: Because only junctional sequences without quality scores were contained in the immunoSEQ output, filtering matching that applied to full-length reads could not be performed. Sequences were annotated with PyIR, a Python wrapper for IgBLAST v1.9, using IMGT germline references to assign V/J genes and CDR3. Reads with weak V/J assignments (E-value above 1e-6), missing CDR3, stop codons, out-of-frame junctions, or ambiguous translated residues were removed. A V3J clonotype was defined by an identical inferred V gene, J gene, and CDR3 amino acid sequence. The percentage overlap between two repertoires was calculated by dividing the number of shared unique clonotypes by the size of the smaller repertoire. Repertoire richness was assessed with RTK rarefaction, the Chao1 estimator, and Recon v2.1 estimates of unobserved clonotypes. For all TCRbeta clonotypes obtained by the gDNA method from a few donors, generation probabilities were computed with OLGA. As stored in TCRdb, this immuneACCESS dataset retains in-frame rearrangements with V and J assigned. A fraction of the clones does not appear; measured against another copy, unresolved V genes explain less than half of the discrepancy, and the remainder lacks a known reason. That table supplies the V and J calls and clone size; D and trimming were determined from the DNA. The sample contains 500,000 to 700,000 clones, 85% to 95% of them found a single time. Together, the top ten hold 0.11% of the sample.

For the CD8 naive samples, CD45RO-negative cells were positively selected for CCR7, yielding a CD45RA+CCR7+ population from which TemRA cells were excluded. The donors were healthy, HIV-negative adults with no recently reported acute infections or vaccinations. Only Caucasian adults living in Nashville, Tennessee, USA were represented among the donors. Blood was collected by leukapheresis, and PBMCs were isolated by Ficoll-Histopaque density gradient centrifugation and then cryopreserved in liquid nitrogen vapor phase. Analytical flow cytometry was used to check the purity and quantity of each magnetically sorted T cell population. Each sorted fraction had its genomic DNA isolated and then quantified by UV absorbance on a Nanodrop 2000c. General study outcomes and caveats: Based on pairwise subsampling, the degree of clonotype sharing among donors was expected to be affected by sequencing depth. Larger estimated clonotype richness was generally found for naive subsets than for memory subsets. Compared with non-shared clonotypes, the clonotypes found in all four sorted-subset donors had higher generation probabilities. Incomplete sequencing was indicated by rarefaction of sorted-subset datasets, despite the large sequencing depth. Sampling was restricted to blood, and TCR repertoires in tissue are likely to differ from TCR repertoires in blood. Across several donors, 5% to 6% of naive CD4, over 3% of naive CD8, 2.3% of memory CD4, and about 0.4% of memory CD8 clonotypes were shared. Because the study included a small number of donors, the genetic and exposure-history diversity represented was limited.

A note on this clone: The clone's antigen remains unknown. There are no base qualities to consult, and no much larger clone falls within one base.

The CDR3 contains 18 residues, cysteine and phenylalanine counted. Of the read, only the CDR3 DNA is kept; its 54 bases are in frame from base 1. Between the V and J ends, shortened by 3 bases and 4 bases respectively, the junction contains 22 bases. CDR1 and CDR2 are read off the germline V gene as SGHTA and FQGNSA. The source is a young woman in good health. Sequenced sample: naive CD8+ T cells sorted from blood. Interpreted using the paper, the cell subset or site label stands for: CD45RA+CCR7+. The rearranged chain carries TRBV7-2 and TRBJ2-1, with the D call tentatively TRBD1 or TRBD2, each fitting 6 bases. Here the CDR3 is given as CASSLYPLGAGSYNEQFF. The DNA reads TGTGCCAGCAGCTTGTACCCTCTGGGGGCGGGAAGTTACAATGAGCAGTTCTTC.